The source of this T cell receptor beta chain is a study of untreated major depressive disorder. Some clones are missing from TCRdb's copy, which holds only in-frame ones; the method was immunoSEQ multiplex PCR. The sample has just over 20,000 clones; about 93% are singletons. The CDR3 has 16 residues. Germline CDR1 and CDR2: GTSNPN and SVGIG (reference sequence). Between the trimmed V and J ends, which lost 3 bases and 0 bases, there was a span of 15 bases. Sequencing was performed on CD4+ T cells from PBMCs. The V and J genes are TRBV30 and TRBJ1-3, with TRBD1 as a possible D gene (5 bases). The sequence came from a man aged 25 to 40 in good health. The CDR3 DNA is TGTGCCTGGAGCTCCGGGACTATGGCCTCTGGAAACACCATATATTTT. This encodes CAWSSGTMASGNTIYF.